The entry below gives a single TCR beta chain sequence along with its context. This entry comes from a study of blood T cell repertoires in COVID-19. Method: immunoSEQ multiplex PCR; TCRdb's copy keeps in-frame clones and lacks some. The sample gives 26,000 or so clones, approximately 92% of which show up once; around 2.8% is in the top ten. The V and J ends lost 0 bases and 2 bases respectively, with 12 bases between them. Germline V gene sequence: CDR1 MNHNY, CDR2 SVGAGI (reference sequence). The CDR3 is 16 amino acids. Sequencing was carried out using peripheral blood. The chain is built from TRBV6-6 and TRBJ2-3; D might be TRBD1 (6 bases). This TCR derives from a human donor in a cohort sampled during active COVID-19. The CDR3 reads CASSYSDSVHTDTQYF. The CDR3 DNA sequence: TGTGCCAGCAGTTACTCGGACAGCGTACACACAGATACGCAGTATTTT.